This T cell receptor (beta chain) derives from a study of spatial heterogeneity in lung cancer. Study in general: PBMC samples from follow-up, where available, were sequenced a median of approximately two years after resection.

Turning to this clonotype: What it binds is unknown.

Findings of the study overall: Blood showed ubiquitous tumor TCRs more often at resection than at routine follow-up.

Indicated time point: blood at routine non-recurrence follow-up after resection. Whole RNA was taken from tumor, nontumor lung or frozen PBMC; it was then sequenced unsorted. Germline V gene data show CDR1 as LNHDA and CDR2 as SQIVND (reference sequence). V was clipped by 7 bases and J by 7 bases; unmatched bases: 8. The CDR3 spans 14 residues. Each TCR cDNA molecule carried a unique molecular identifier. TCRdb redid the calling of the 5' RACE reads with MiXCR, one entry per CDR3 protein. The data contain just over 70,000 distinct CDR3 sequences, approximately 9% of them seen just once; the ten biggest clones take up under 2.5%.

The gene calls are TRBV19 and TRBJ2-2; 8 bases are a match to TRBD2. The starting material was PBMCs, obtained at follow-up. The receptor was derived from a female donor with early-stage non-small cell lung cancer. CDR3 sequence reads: CASIGTSGSGELFF. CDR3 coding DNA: TGTGCCAGTATCGGGACTAGTGGTAGCGGGGAGCTGTTTTTT.